This T cell receptor (beta chain) was retrieved from a study of metastatic and nonmetastatic thyroid tumors. Study at large: Repertoire comparison spanned blood and tumor or nodule tissue of malignant and benign thyroid patients.

Study findings and constraints: In both blood and tumor samples, TCR beta diversity was reported significantly higher for malignant than benign nodules.

TCRdb re-clonotyped the PCR reads via MiXCR. The sample carries fewer than 30,000 clones, 20% to 25% recorded once. This clone showed up many times. Antigen unknown. Until they underwent thyroid surgery, no patient had received any treatment. The V and J ends lost 2 bases and 2 bases respectively, with 13 bases between them. CDR1 is MDHEN, CDR2 SYDVKM, per germline. The CDR3 spans 16 residues. The rearrangement joins TRBV28 to TRBJ1-5; maybe TRBD1 (5 bases). The clonotype originates from a male donor with papillary thyroid cancer or a benign thyroid nodule (not recorded which). Some clones in this sample may be carry-over from other donors' samples. The sample consisted of blood. CDR3 DNA sequence: TGTGCCAGCAGTTTACCCCCTGGGGCAGGCAATCAGCCCCAGCATTTT. This gives the protein CASSLPPGAGNQPQHF.